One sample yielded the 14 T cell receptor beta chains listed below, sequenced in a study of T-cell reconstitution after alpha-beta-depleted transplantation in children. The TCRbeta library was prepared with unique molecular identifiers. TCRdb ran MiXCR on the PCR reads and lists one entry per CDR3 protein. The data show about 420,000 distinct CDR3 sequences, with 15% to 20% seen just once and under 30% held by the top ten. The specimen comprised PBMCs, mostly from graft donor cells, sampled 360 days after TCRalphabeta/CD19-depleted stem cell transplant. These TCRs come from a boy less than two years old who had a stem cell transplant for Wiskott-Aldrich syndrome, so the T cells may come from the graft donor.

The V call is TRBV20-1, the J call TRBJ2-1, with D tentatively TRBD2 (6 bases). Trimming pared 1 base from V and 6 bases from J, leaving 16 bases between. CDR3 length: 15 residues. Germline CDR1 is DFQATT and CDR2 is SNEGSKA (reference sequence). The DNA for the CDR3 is TGCAGTGCTAGAGGGGCGGGAATTGTACTCAATGAGCAGTTCTTC. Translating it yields CSARGAGIVLNEQFF.

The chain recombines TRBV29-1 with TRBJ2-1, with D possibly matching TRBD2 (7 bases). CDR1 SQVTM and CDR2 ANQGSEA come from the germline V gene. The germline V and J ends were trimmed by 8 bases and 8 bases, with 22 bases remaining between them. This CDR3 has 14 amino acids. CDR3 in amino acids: CSSRGGGAFYEQFF. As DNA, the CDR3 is TGCAGCTCTCGGGGTGGGGGGGCCTTCTATGAGCAGTTCTTC.

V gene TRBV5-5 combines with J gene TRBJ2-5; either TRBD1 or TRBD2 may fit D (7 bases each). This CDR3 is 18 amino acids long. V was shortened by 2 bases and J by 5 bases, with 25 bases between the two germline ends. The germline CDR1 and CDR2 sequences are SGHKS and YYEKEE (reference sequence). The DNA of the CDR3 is TGTGCCAGCAGCTTTGTGGCCACAGAGACAGGGAGGGTCGAGACCCAGTACTTC. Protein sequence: CASSFVATETGRVETQYF.

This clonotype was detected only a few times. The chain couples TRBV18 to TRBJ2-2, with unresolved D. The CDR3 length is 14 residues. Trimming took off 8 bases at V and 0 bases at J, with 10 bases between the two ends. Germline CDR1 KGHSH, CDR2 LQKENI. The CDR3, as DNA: TGTGCCAGCCTACCCGGAACGAACACCGGGGAGCTGTTTTTT. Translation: CASLPGTNTGELFF.

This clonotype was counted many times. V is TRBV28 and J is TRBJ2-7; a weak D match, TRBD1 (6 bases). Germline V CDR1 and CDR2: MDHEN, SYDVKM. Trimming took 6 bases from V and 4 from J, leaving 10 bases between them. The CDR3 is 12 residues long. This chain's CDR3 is CASSLGQYEQYF. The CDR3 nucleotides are TGTGCCAGCAGCCTCGGACAGTACGAGCAGTACTTC.

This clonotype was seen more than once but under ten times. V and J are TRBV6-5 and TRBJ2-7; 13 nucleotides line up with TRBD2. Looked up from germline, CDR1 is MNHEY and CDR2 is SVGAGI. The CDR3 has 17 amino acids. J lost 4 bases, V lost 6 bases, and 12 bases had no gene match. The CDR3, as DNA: TGTGCCAGCAGCTTACTTACTAGCGGGGGGGCAATTTACGAGCAGTACTTC. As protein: CASSLLTSGGAIYEQYF.

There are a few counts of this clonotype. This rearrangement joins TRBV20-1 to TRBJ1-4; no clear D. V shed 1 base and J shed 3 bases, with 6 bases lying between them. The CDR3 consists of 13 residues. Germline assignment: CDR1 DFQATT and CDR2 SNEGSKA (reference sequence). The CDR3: CSARVSPNEKLFF. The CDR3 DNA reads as TGCAGTGCTAGAGTCAGTCCTAATGAAAAACTGTTTTTT.

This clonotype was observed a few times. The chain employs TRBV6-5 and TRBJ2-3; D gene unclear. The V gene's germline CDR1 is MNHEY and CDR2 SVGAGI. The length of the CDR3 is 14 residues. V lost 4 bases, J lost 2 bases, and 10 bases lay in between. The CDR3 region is CASSFQALTDTQYF. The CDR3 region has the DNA TGTGCCAGCAGTTTCCAGGCCCTCACAGATACGCAGTATTTT.

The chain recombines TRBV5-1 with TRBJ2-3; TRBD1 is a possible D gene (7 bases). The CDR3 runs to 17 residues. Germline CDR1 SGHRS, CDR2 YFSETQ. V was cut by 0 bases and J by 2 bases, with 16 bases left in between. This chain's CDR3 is CASSLGRRDRHTDTQYF. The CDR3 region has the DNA TGCGCCAGCAGCTTGGGAAGGCGGGACAGACACACAGATACGCAGTATTTT.

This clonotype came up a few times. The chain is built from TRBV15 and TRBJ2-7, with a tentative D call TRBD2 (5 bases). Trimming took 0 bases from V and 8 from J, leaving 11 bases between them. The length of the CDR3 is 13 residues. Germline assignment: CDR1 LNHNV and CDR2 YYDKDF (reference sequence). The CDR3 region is CATSRDRGYQQYF. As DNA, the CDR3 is TGTGCCACCAGCAGAGATCGAGGGTATCAGCAGTACTTC.

This CDR3 is CASSDYWDRVSQETQYF. In DNA, the CDR3 is TGTGCCAGCAGTGATTACTGGGACAGGGTGTCCCAAGAGACCCAGTACTTC. The chain combines TRBV2 with TRBJ2-5; 9 nucleotides match TRBD1. The CDR3 is made up of 17 amino acids. V gave up 3 bases and J gave up 1 base; unmatched junction bases: 9. Germline CDR1 is SNHLY and CDR2 is FYNNEI.

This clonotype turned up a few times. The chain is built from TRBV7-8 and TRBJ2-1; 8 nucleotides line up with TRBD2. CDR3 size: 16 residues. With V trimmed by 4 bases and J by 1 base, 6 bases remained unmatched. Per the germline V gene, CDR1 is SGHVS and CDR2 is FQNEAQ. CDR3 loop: CASSSPGLGSYNEQFF. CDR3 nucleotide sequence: TGTGCCAGCAGCTCCCCGGGACTAGGGTCCTACAATGAGCAGTTCTTC.

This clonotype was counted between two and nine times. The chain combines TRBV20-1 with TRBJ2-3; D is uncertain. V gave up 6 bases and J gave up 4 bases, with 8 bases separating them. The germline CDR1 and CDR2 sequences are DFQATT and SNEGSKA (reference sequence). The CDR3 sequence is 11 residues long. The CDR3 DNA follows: TGCAGTGCCCCGGTGCCAGATACGCAGTATTTT. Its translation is CSAPVPDTQYF.

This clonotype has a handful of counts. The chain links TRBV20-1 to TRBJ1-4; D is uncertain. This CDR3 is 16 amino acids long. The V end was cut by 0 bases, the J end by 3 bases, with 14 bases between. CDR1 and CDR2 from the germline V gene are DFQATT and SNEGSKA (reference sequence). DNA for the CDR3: TGCAGTGCTAGAGATATGGGGAGGAGGGCTAATGAAAAACTGTTTTTT. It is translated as CSARDMGRRANEKLFF.